This section outlines one T cell receptor (beta chain) sequence together with its context. Its specificity is unknown. A read error may explain this, as a much larger clone is one base away. Germline DNA was also extracted, and blood RNA was taken from unsorted whole blood. Production of TCR beta cDNA used around 500 ng total RNA together with a constant-region primer. Slightly modified ARM-PCR with three nested multiplex PCR rounds yielded TCR beta libraries. Investigators reported that the first two PCR rounds, at 10 cycles each, used TRBV1-TRBV30 forward primers with a C-beta reverse primer. TCRdb reprocessed the multiplex PCR reads via MiXCR and lists one record per CDR3 protein. The sample has about 330,000 distinct CDR3 sequences, about 65% seen once; the top ten hold 5.5% to 8%. Germline V gene sequence: CDR1 ENHRY, CDR2 SYGVKD. The CDR3 loop spans 14 amino acids. V lost 2 bases and J lost 4, with 12 bases in between.

The entry originates in a study of tumor-infiltrating lymphocytes in primary liver carcinoma. Across the whole study: The tumors, T1-T3 N0M0 lesions, were roughly 4 to 11 cm across.

Notes on the study in general: Overlap in tumor-adjacent and tumor-blood pairs fell below that of tumor region pairs.

Sequencing was done on a sample of peripheral blood. This chain connects TRBV10-3 to TRBJ2-7; D may be TRBD2 (5 bases). The sequence came from a man in his forties with primary liver carcinoma and hepatitis B virus infection. The CDR3 protein is CAISEPTDWYEQYF. As DNA, the CDR3 is TGTGCCATCAGTGAGCCTACGGACTGGTACGAGCAGTACTTC.